Below are 13 T cell receptor beta chains sequenced from a single sample in a study of CD8 T cells in ankylosing spondylitis. General study findings and limits: Among TCR beta sequences, a motif of eight or nine highly homologous variants appeared characteristic of ankylosing spondylitis blood.

No antigen is known for these receptors. TCRdb used MiXCR to reprocess the 5' RACE reads, holding one entry per CDR3 protein. The sample shows fewer than 400,000 distinct CDR3 sequences, approximately 8.2% of them seen only once. Sequencing was performed on blood, either unsorted or a sorted T cell fraction (not recorded which). Receptors originate from a male donor with ankylosing spondylitis.

This clonotype occurred a few times. This rearrangement joins TRBV6-5 to TRBJ1-1, with D possibly matching TRBD1 (5 bases). The CDR3 sequence is 14 residues long. V was clipped by 2 bases and J by 10 bases, with 17 bases between them. CDR1 and CDR2 (germline): MNHEY, SVGAGI. CDR3 nucleotide sequence: TGTGCCAGCAGTTACCTTCGACGGGACCCAAGAGCTTTCTTT. Translated: CASSYLRRDPRAFF.

This clonotype has a count of ten or more. The V and J genes are TRBV5-6 and TRBJ2-5, with 8 bases fitting TRBD1. V trimming: 0 bases; J trimming: 4 bases; junction bases outside the gene matches: 8. CDR3 size: 16 residues. Germline V gives CDR1 SGHDT, CDR2 YYEEEE. The CDR3 sequence: CASSLVGRGLIETQYF. DNA for the CDR3: TGTGCCAGCAGCTTGGTGGGCAGGGGGCTCATAGAGACCCAGTACTTC.

V gene TRBV4-3 combines with J gene TRBJ1-6; no clear D gene. Deletions cut 0 bases from V and 8 bases from J, with 11 bases between. Per germline, CDR1 LGHNA and CDR2 YSLEER. This CDR3 is 15 amino acids long. The CDR3 spells CASSQEAGSDSPLHF. DNA for the CDR3: TGCGCCAGCAGCCAAGAAGCAGGTAGCGATTCACCCCTCCACTTT.

This clonotype was seen more than once but under ten times. This chain joins TRBV30 and TRBJ2-5, with 10 bases identical to TRBD2. Germline assignment: CDR1 GTSNPN and CDR2 SVGIG (reference sequence). J was trimmed by 4 bases and V by 2 bases; bases with no gene match: 7. The CDR3 is 15 amino acids. For the CDR3, the DNA is TGTGCCTGGAGTTTGCCGGGACTAGCGCGAGAGACCCAGTACTTC. It codes for CAWSLPGLARETQYF.

CDR3 DNA: TGCAGTGCTAGCAGAGAGCCTACTAGCGGCCCCTTTAATGCCGAGCAGTACTTC. It specifies CSASREPTSGPFNAEQYF. The chain links TRBV20-1 to TRBJ2-7; 8 bases agree with TRBD2. Germline V CDR1 and CDR2: DFQATT, SNEGSKA (reference sequence). V lost 3 bases and J lost 6; bases outside the gene matches: 22. The CDR3 has 18 residues.

V gene TRBV9 combines with J gene TRBJ1-5; possible D gene TRBD1, 5 bases. The CDR3 totals 13 residues. Germline V gene data show CDR1 as SGDLS and CDR2 as YYNGEE. Trimming left V 0 bases short and J 7 bases short, with 8 bases between. The CDR3 DNA sequence: TGTGCCAGCAGCGTAGGGGACGGGCAGCCCCAGCATTTT. Protein sequence: CASSVGDGQPQHF.

V gene TRBV12-3 or TRBV12-4 combines with J gene TRBJ2-7, with a possible D match to TRBD1 (5 bases). The CDR3 runs to 14 residues. Trimming took off 4 bases at V and 4 bases at J, with 14 bases between the two ends. CDR3 coding DNA: TGTGCCAGCAGTTCGGACATGGAGAGGTACGAGCAGTACTTC. Protein product: CASSSDMERYEQYF.

This clonotype showed up just a few times. The rearrangement joins TRBV11-3 to TRBJ2-3; D may be TRBD1 (5 bases). The length of the CDR3 is 14 residues. CDR1 and CDR2 (germline): SGHNT, YENEEA. The V end was cut by 3 bases, the J end by 5 bases, with 12 bases between. For the CDR3, the DNA is TGTGCCAGCAGCTTGGGGCAACTGGGAGATACGCAGTATTTT. This sequence encodes CASSLGQLGDTQYF.

This clonotype was seen a handful of times. The CDR3 region has the DNA TGTGCCAGCAGCTTAGGTTATGGGACTGACAACACAGATACGCAGTATTTT. Translating it yields CASSLGYGTDNTDTQYF. The chain combines TRBV11-2 with TRBJ2-3; perhaps TRBD2 as D (6 bases). Trimming took off 1 base at V and 2 bases at J, with 16 bases between the two ends. There are 17 residues in the CDR3. Germline loops: CDR1 SGHAT, CDR2 FQNNGV.

This clonotype showed up many times. The CDR3 reads CASSQARQGGGELFF. The CDR3 bases are TGTGCCAGCAGCCAAGCGCGGCAGGGTGGCGGGGAGCTGTTTTTT. This chain joins TRBV3-1 and TRBJ2-2; the D gene is possibly TRBD1 (5 bases). The V gene's germline CDR1 is LGHDT and CDR2 YNNKEL (reference sequence). The CDR3 has 15 amino acids. Trimming removed 1 base from V and 7 bases from J, with 13 bases in between. The full variable domain, in which reference TRBV3-1 and TRBJ2-2 provide the parts outside the CDR3, is DTAVSQTPKYLVTQMGNDKSIKCEQNLGHDTMYWYKQDSKKFLKIMFSYNNKELIINETVPNRFSPKSPDKAHLNLHINSLELGDSAVYFCASSQARQGGGELFFGEGSRLTVL.

The J gene is TRBJ1-1, the V gene TRBV5-1; 8 bases align to TRBD1. The CDR3 runs to 16 residues. Germline V gene lookup returns CDR1 SGHRS and CDR2 YFSETQ. The V gene end was trimmed by 3 bases and the J gene end by 5 bases; junction bases not matched to a gene: 12. The CDR3 bases are TGCGCCAGCAGCTGGAGCGCAGGGGGCATTGGAACTGAAGCTTTCTTT. It specifies CASSWSAGGIGTEAFF. The full variable domain, its missing parts supplied by reference TRBV5-1 and TRBJ1-1, is KAGVTQTPRYLIKTRGQQVTLSCSPISGHRSVSWYQQTPGQGLQFLFEYFSETQRNKGNFPGRFSGRQFSNSRSEMNVSTLELGDSALYLCASSWSAGGIGTEAFFGQGTRLTVV.

The table lists this clonotype with a few counts. The chain carries TRBV12-3 or TRBV12-4 and TRBJ1-4; the D gene is possibly TRBD1 (5 bases). V gave up 7 bases and J gave up 5 bases, with 11 bases separating them. This CDR3 has 13 residues. The DNA for the CDR3 is TGTGCCAGCAACGTCTGGGGGAATGAAAAACTGTTTTTT. It yields the protein CASNVWGNEKLFF.

This chain links TRBV20-1 with TRBJ2-1, with D hard to call. CDR3 size: 15 residues. V lost 1 base and J lost 0, with 10 bases in between. Germline CDR1 reads DFQATT; CDR2 reads SNEGSKA (reference sequence). CDR3 nucleotide sequence: TGCAGTGCTAGAGGGGTGCGGAGCTCCTACAATGAGCAGTTCTTC. Protein product: CSARGVRSSYNEQFF.